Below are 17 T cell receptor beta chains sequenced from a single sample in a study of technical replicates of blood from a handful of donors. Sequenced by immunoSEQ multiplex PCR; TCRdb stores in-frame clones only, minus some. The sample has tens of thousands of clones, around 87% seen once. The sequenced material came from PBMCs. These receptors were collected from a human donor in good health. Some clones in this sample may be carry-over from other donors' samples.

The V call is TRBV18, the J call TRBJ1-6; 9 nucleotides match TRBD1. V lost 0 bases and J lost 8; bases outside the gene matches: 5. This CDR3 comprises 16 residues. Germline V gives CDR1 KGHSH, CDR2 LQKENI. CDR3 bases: TGTGCCAGCTCACCACCGAGGAGACAGGGGGATTCACCCCTCCACTTT. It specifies CASSPPRRQGDSPLHF.

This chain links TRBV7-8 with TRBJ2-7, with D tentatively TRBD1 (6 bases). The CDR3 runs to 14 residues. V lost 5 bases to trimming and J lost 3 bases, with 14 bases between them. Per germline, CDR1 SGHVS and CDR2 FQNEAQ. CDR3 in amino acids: CASSATGKRYEQYF. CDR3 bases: TGTGCCAGCAGCGCGACAGGAAAGCGCTACGAGCAGTACTTC.

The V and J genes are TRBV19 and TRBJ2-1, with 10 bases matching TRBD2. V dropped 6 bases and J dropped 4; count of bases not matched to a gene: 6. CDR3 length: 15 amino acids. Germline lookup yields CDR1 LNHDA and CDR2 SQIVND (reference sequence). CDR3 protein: CASSPRTSGYNEQFF. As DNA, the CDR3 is TGTGCCAGTAGCCCGAGGACTAGCGGATACAATGAGCAGTTCTTC.

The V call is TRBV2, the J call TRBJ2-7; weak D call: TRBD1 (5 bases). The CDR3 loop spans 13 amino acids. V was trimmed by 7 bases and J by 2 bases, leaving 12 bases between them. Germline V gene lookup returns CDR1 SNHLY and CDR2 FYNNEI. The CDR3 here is CASTETTAYEQYF. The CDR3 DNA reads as TGTGCCAGCACCGAGACGACAGCCTACGAGCAGTACTTC.

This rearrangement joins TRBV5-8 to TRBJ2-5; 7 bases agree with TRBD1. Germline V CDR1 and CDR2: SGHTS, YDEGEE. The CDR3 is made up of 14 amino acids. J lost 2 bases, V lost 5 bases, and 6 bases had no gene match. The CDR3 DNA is TGTGCCAGCAGTCAAGACAGGGATCAAGAGACCCAGTACTTC. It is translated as CASSQDRDQETQYF.

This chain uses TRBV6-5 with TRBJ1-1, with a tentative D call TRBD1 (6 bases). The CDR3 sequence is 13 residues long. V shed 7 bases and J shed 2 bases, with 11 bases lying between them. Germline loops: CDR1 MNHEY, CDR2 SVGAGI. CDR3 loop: CASTMDRNTEAFF. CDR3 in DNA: TGTGCCAGCACTATGGACAGAAACACTGAAGCTTTCTTT.

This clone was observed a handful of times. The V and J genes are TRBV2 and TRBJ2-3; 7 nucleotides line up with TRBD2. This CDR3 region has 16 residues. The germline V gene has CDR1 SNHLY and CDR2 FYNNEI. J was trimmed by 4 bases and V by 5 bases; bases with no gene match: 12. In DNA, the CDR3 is TGTGCCAGCAGTAGACTAGCTCGGGGCATGGCAGATACGCAGTATTTT. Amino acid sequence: CASSRLARGMADTQYF.

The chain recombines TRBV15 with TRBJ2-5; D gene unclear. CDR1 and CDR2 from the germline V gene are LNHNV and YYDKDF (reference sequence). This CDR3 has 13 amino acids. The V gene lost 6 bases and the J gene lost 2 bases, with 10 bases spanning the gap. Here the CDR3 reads CATSKELQETQYF. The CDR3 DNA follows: TGTGCCACCAGTAAAGAACTTCAAGAGACCCAGTACTTC. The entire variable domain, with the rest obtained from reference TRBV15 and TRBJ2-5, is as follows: DAMVIQNPRYQVTQFGKPVTLSCSQTLNHNVMYWYQQKSSQAPKLLFHYYDKDFNNEADTPDNFQSRRPNTSFCFLDIRSPGLGDTAMYLCATSKELQETQYFGPGTRLLVL.

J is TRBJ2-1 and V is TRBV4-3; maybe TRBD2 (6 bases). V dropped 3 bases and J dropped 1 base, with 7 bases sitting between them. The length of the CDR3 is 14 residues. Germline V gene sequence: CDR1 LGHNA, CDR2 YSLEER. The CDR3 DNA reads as TGCGCCAGCAGCCAGGACTATTCCTACAATGAGCAGTTCTTC. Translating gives CASSQDYSYNEQFF.

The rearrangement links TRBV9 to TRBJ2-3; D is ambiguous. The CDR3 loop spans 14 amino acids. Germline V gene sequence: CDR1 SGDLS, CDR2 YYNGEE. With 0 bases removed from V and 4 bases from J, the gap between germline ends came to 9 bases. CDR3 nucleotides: TGTGCCAGCAGCGTAGCTCGAACTCCAGATACGCAGTATTTT. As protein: CASSVARTPDTQYF.

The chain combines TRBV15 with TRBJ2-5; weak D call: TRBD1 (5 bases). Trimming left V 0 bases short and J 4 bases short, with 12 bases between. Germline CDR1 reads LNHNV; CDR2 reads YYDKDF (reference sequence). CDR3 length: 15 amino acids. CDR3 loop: CATSRDQGHLETQYF. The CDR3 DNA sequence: TGTGCCACCAGCAGAGACCAAGGACATCTAGAGACCCAGTACTTC.

CDR3 sequence reads: CASSRRQGKDTEAFF. The DNA of the CDR3 is TGTGCCAGCAGCCGCCGACAGGGGAAGGACACTGAAGCTTTCTTT. The chain combines TRBV5-4 with TRBJ1-1; TRBD1 matches at 8 bases. J was trimmed by 3 bases and V by 4 bases; bases with no gene match: 8. This CDR3 has 15 residues. Per the germline V gene, CDR1 is SGHNT and CDR2 is YYREEE (reference sequence).

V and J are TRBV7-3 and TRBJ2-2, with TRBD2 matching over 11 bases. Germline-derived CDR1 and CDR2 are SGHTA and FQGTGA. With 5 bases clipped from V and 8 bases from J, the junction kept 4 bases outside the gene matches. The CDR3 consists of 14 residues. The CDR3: CASSPTSGIGELFF. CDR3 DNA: TGTGCCAGCAGCCCGACTAGCGGGATAGGGGAGCTGTTTTTT. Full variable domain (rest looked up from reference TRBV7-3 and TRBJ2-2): GAGVSQTPSNKVTEKGKYVELRCDPISGHTALYWYRQSLGQGPEFLIYFQGTGAADDSGLPNDRFFAVRPEGSVSTLKIQRTERGDSAVYLCASSPTSGIGELFFGEGSRLTVL.

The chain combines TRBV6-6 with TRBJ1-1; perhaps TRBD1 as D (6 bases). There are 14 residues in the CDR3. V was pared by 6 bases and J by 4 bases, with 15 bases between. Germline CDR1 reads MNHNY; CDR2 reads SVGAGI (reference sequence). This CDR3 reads CASSRGQPGTEAFF. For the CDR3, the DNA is TGTGCCAGCAGCCGTGGACAGCCGGGCACTGAAGCTTTCTTT.

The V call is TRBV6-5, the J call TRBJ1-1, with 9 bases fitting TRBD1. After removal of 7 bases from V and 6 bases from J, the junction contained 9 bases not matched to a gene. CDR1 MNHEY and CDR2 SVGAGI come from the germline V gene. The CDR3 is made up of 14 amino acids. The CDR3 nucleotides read TGTGCCAGCACCAAGACAGGGGGATTTCCTGAAGCTTTCTTT. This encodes CASTKTGGFPEAFF.

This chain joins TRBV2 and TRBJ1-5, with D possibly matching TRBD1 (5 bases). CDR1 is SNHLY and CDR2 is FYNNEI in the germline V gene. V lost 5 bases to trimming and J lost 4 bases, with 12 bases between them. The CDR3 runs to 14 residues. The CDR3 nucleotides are TGTGCCAGCAGTTGGGTATCAGGGAATCAGCCCCAGCATTTT. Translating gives CASSWVSGNQPQHF.

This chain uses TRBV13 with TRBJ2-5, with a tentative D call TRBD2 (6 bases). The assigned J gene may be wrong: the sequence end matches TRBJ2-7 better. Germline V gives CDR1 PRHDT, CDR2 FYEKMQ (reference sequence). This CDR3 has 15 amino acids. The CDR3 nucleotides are TGTGCCAGCAGCTTAGAGGGCGGGACGGCCTACGAGCAGTACTTC. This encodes CASSLEGGTAYEQYF.